This T cell receptor (beta chain) appears in the sequencing data of a study of cytomegalovirus exposure and HLA in healthy donors. This PCR relied on a set of 60 Vbeta primers and 13 Jbeta primers. TCRdb's table, derived via immunoSEQ multiplex PCR, lists solely in-frame clones and lacks some. This sample has about 200,000 clones; roughly 13% occur once, and the top ten carry about 7.8%. The CDR3 length is 13 residues. The germline V gene encodes CDR1 SEHNR and CDR2 FQNEAQ (reference sequence). The V segment lost 8 bases and the J segment 4 bases; nucleotides outside the gene matches: 7. Worth noting for this clone: The antigen is undetermined.

Study results and limitations: The classifier reportedly diagnosed cytomegalovirus status with high sensitivity and specificity.

The sequenced material came from PBMCs. This TCR was sampled from a man aged 50-60 years in good health and CMV-seropositive. This chain connects TRBV7-9 to TRBJ1-2; 7 bases are shared with TRBD1. The CDR3 DNA is TGTGCCAGCGGGAGACAGGGAGGCTATGGCTACACCTTC. It translates to CASGRQGGYGYTF.